Here is one TCR beta chain with its context. The germline V gene encodes CDR1 SGHTA and CDR2 FQGTGA. The length of the CDR3 is 16 residues. The ends lost 0 bases at V and 1 base at J; junction bases unmatched: 4. The sample belongs to a study of technical replicates of blood from four donors. Clones were read by immunoSEQ multiplex PCR, and TCRdb kept only the in-frame ones, dropping some. The sample yields tens of thousands of clones, about 95% seen once. The TCR comes from a human donor in good health. Sample: T cells isolated from PBMCs. The rearrangement links TRBV7-3 to TRBJ2-3; 7 nucleotides match TRBD2. The CDR3 nucleotides read TGTGCCAGCAGCTTAACGGTCGCGGGGGGCACAGATACGCAGTATTTT. Protein product: CASSLTVAGGTDTQYF.